This T cell receptor (beta chain) was obtained from a study of Ad26.COV2.S vaccination and SARS-CoV-2 variants. Measured with immunoSEQ multiplex PCR; TCRdb has only the in-frame clones, and not every one. The repertoire includes some 450,000 clones, less than 95% of them detected once, and more than 3.5% sits in the top ten. V lost 4 bases, J lost 5 bases, and 11 bases stayed unmatched. The length of the CDR3 is 16 residues. Germline lookup yields CDR1 SGHTA and CDR2 FQGNSA. Indicated treatment: 15 to 20 received Ad26.COV2.S at low or high dose, single or two shots; roughly five received placebo; per-sample allocation not given. Sampling occurred on day 63 after the first vaccine or placebo injection.

This chain uses TRBV7-2 with TRBJ2-1; 7 bases align to TRBD2. Sequenced material: peripheral blood, taken in a trial of Ad26.COV2.S vaccine versus placebo. This TCR derives from a person between 18 and 59 years old who received the Ad26.COV2.S COVID-19 vaccine or a placebo. The DNA of the CDR3 is TGTGCCAGCAGCTCCCGCGGCCCTAGCGGCGACAATGAGCAGTTCTTC. This gives the protein CASSSRGPSGDNEQFF.